The 3 T cell receptor beta chains listed next were all sequenced from one sample in a study of OX40 agonist ivuxolimab in advanced cancers. Using immunoSEQ multiplex PCR, the repertoire was profiled, and TCRdb retains in-frame clones only, with some absent. The table lists more than 70,000 clones, roughly 93% of them singletons. The sample here was CD4+ or CD8+ T cells sorted from blood, taken in a trial of the OX40 agonist ivuxolimab. The source is an adult with an advanced solid tumor such as melanoma, head and neck, liver or kidney cancer.

The V and J genes are TRBV18 and TRBJ1-2, with D possibly TRBD1 on 5 matching bases. V was shortened by 3 bases and J by 4 bases, with 12 bases between the two germline ends. This CDR3 region has 14 residues. Germline loops: CDR1 KGHSH, CDR2 LQKENI. The CDR3, as DNA: TGTGCCAGCTCACCGCCCGGGGGGAGCTATGGCTACACCTTC. It is translated as CASSPPGGSYGYTF.

The CDR3 region has the DNA TGTGCCAGTAGTCCCCCCTTAGACAAGATCTACAATGAGCAGTTCTTC. Translation gives CASSPPLDKIYNEQFF. The gene calls are TRBV19 and TRBJ2-1; D gene uncertain. V was cut by 5 bases and J by 3 bases, with 17 bases left in between. This CDR3 has 16 amino acids. CDR1 LNHDA and CDR2 SQIVND come from the germline V gene (reference sequence).

The rearrangement uses TRBV18 and TRBJ2-1; D uncertain. This CDR3 contains 14 residues. Trimming removed 4 bases at V and 6 bases at J, with 13 bases between. Germline loops: CDR1 KGHSH, CDR2 LQKENI. The DNA of the CDR3 is TGTGCCAGCTCACAAAACAGAGGCCTCAATGAGCAGTTCTTC. It translates to CASSQNRGLNEQFF.